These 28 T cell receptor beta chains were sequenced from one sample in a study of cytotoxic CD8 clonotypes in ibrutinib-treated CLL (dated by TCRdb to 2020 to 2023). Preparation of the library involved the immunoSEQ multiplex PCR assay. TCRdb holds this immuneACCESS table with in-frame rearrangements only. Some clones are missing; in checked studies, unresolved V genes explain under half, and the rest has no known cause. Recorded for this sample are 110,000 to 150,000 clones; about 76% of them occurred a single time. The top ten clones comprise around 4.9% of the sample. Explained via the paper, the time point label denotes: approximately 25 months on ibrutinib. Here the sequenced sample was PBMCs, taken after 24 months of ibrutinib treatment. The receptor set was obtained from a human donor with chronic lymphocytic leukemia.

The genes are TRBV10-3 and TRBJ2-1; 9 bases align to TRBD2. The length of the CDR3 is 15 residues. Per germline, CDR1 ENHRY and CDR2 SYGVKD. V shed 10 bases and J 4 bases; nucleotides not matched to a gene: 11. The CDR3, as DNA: TGTGCCAGCAACCCCGGACTAGCGCAGTACAATGAGCAGTTCTTC. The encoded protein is CASNPGLAQYNEQFF.

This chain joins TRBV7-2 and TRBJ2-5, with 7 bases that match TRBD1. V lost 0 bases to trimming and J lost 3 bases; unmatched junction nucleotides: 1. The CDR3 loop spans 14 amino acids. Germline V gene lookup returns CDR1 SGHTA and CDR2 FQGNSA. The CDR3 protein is CASSLAGTEETQYF. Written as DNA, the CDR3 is TGTGCCAGCAGCTTAGCGGGGACAGAAGAGACCCAGTACTTC.

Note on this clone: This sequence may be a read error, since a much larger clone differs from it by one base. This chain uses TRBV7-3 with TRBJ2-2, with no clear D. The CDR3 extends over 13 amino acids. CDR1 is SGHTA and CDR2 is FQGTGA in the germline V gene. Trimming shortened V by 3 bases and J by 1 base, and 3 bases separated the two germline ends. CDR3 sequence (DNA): TGTGCCAGCAGCTTGGGGAACACCGGGGAGCTGTTTTTT. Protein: CASSLGNTGELFF. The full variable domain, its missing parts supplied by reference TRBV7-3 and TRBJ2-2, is GAGVSQTPSNKVTEKGKYVELRCDPISGHTALYWYRQSLGQGPEFLIYFQGTGAADDSGLPNDRFFAVRPEGSVSTLKIQRTERGDSAVYLCASSLGNTGELFFGEGSRLTVL.

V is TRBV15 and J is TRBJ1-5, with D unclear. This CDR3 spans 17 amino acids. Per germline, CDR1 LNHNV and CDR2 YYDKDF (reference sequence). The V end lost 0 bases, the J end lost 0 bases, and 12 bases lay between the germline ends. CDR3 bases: TGTGCCACCAGCAGAGATGGTGCGGCGAATAGCAATCAGCCCCAGCATTTT. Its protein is CATSRDGAANSNQPQHF.

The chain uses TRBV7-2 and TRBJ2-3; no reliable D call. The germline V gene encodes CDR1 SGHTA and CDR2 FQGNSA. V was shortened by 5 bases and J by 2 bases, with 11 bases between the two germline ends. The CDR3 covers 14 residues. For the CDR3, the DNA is TGTGCCAGCAGCCCGACCTACTCCACAGATACGCAGTATTTT. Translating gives CASSPTYSTDTQYF.

Written as DNA, the CDR3 is TGTGCCAGCAGCTGGACAGGGGGAGAGACCCAGTACTTC. As protein: CASSWTGGETQYF. The chain carries TRBV11-3 and TRBJ2-5, with 10 positions matching TRBD1. The CDR3 has 13 amino acids. Unmatched junction bases numbered 0, after V lost 4 bases and J lost 4 bases. Germline V gene data show CDR1 as SGHNT and CDR2 as YENEEA. The variable domain in full, with the rest retrieved from reference TRBV11-3 and TRBJ2-5, is EAGVVQSPRYKIIEKKQPVAFWCNPISGHNTLYWYLQNLGQGPELLIRYENEEAVDDSQLPKDRFSAERLKGVDSTLKIQPAELGDSAVYLCASSWTGGETQYFGPGTRLLVL.

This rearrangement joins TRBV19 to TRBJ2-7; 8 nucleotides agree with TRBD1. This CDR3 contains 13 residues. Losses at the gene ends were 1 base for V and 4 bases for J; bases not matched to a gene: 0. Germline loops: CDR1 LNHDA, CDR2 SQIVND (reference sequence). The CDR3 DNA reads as TGTGCCAGTAGTATAGGACAGGGGTACGAGCAGTACTTC. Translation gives CASSIGQGYEQYF.

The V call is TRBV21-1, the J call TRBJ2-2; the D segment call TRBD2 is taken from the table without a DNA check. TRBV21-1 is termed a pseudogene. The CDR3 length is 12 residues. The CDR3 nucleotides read TGTGCCAGCAGCAAACTAGGCGGGGAGCTGTTTTTT. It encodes CASSKLGGELFF.

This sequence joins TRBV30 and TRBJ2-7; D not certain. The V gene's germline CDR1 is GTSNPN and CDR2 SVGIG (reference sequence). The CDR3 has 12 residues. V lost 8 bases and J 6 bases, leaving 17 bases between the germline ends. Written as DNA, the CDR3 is TGTGCCCACGGACCCGGCACACGCGAGCAGTACTTC. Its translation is CAHGPGTREQYF.

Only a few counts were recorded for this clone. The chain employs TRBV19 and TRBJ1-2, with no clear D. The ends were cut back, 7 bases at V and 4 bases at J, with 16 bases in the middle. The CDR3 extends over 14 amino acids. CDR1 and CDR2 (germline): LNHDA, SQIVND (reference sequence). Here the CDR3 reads CASNFVGSAYGYTF. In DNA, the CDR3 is TGTGCCAGTAACTTCGTTGGCAGTGCCTATGGCTACACCTTC.

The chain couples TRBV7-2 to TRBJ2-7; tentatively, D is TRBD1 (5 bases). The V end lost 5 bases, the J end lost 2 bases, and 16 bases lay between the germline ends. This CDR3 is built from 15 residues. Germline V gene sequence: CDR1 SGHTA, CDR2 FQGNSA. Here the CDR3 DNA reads TGTGCCAGCAGCCCGCAAAGGGGCCCCACCTACGAGCAGTACTTC. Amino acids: CASSPQRGPTYEQYF.

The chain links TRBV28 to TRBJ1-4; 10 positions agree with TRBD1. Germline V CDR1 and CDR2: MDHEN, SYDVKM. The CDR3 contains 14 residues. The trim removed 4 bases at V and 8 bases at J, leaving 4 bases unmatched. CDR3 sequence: CASSSRQGAEKLFF. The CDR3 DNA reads TGTGCCAGCAGTTCTCGACAGGGGGCGGAAAAACTGTTTTTT.

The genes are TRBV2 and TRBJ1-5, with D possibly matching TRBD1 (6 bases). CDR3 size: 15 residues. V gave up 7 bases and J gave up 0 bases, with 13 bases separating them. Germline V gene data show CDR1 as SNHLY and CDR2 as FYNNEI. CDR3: CASTLGGGSNQPQHF. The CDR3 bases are TGTGCCAGCACCCTAGGGGGGGGTAGCAATCAGCCCCAGCATTTT.

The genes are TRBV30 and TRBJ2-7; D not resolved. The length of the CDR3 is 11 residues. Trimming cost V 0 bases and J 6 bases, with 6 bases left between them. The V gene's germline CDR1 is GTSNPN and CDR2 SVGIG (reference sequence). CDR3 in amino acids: CAWSVRREQYF. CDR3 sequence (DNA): TGTGCCTGGAGTGTTCGCCGCGAGCAGTACTTC. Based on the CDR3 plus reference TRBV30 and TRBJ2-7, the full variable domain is SQTIHQWPATLVQPVGSPLSLECTVEGTSNPNLYWYRQAAGRGLQLLFYSVGIGQISSEVPQNLSASRPQDRQFILSSKKLLLSDSGFYLCAWSVRREQYFGPGTRLTVT.

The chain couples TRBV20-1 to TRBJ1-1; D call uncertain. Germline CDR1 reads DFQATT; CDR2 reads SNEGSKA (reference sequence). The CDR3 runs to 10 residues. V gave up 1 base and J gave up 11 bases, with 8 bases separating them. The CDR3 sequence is CSARGRGAFF. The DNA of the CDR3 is TGCAGTGCTAGAGGGCGCGGGGCTTTCTTT.

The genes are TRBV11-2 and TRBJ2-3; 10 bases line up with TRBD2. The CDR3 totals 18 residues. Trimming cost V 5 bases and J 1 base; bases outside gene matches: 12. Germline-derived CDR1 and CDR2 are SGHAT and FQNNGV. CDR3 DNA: TGTGCCAGCAGCCCATTAGCGGGGGGCCGGGTTCGCACAGATACGCAGTATTTT. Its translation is CASSPLAGGRVRTDTQYF.

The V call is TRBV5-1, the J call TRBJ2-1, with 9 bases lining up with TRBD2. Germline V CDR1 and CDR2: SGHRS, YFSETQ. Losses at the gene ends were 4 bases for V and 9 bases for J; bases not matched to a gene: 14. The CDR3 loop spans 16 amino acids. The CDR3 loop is CASSPRVAGDNSEQFF. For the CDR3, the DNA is TGCGCCAGCAGCCCCCGGGTAGCGGGAGATAATAGTGAGCAGTTCTTC.

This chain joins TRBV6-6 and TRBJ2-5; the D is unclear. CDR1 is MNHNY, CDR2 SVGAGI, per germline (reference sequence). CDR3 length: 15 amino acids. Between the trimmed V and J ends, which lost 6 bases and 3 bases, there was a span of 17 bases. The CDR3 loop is CASRPPSGYEETQYF. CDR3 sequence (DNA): TGTGCCAGCAGGCCCCCAAGTGGCTACGAAGAGACCCAGTACTTC.

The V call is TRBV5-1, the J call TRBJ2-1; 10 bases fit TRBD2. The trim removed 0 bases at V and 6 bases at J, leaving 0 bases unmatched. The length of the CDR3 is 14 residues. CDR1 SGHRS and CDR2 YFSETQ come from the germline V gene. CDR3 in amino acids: CASSLGTSGNEQFF. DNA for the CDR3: TGCGCCAGCAGCTTGGGGACTAGCGGCAATGAGCAGTTCTTC.

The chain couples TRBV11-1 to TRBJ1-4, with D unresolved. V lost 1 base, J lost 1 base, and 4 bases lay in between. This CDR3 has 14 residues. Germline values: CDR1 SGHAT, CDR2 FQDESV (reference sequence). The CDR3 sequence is CASSLGQTNEKLFF. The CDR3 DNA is TGTGCCAGCAGCTTAGGACAAACTAATGAAAAACTGTTTTTT.

Here the CDR3 DNA reads TGTGCCAGCAGTGACTTCGGAGGTGGAAACACCATATATTTT. This translates into CASSDFGGGNTIYF. The chain uses TRBV2 and TRBJ1-3, with D uncertain. The ends were cut back, 3 bases at V and 3 bases at J, with 9 bases in the middle. Germline CDR1 and CDR2: SNHLY and FYNNEI. The CDR3 has 14 amino acids.

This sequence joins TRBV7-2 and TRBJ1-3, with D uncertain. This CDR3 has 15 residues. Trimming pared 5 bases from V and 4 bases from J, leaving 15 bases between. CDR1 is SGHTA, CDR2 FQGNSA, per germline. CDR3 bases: TGTGCCAGCAGCATCCTCTCGACGGCAGGAAACACCATATATTTT. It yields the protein CASSILSTAGNTIYF. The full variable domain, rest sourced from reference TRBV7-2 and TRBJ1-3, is GAGVSQSPSNKVTEKGKDVELRCDPISGHTALYWYRQSLGQGLEFLIYFQGNSAPDKSGLPSDRFSAERTGGSVSTLTIQRTQQEDSAVYLCASSILSTAGNTIYFGEGSWLTVV.

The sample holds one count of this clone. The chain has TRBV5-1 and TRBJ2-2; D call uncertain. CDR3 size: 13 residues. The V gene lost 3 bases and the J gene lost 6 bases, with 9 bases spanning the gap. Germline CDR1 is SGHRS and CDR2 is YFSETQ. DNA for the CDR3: TGCGCCAGCAGCTCCCGGTTGTCCGGGGAGCTGTTTTTT. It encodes CASSSRLSGELFF.

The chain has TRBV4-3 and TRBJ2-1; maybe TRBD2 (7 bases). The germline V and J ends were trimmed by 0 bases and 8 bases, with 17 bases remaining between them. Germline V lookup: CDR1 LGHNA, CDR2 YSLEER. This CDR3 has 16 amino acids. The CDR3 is CASSQDWGGPRDEQFF. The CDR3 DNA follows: TGCGCCAGCAGCCAAGATTGGGGGGGGCCGAGGGATGAGCAGTTCTTC.

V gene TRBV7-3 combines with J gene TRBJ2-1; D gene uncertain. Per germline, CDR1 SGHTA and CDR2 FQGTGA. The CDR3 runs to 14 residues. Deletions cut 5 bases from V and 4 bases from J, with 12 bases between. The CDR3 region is CASSPYTEYNEQFF. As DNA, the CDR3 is TGTGCCAGCAGCCCGTACACGGAATACAATGAGCAGTTCTTC. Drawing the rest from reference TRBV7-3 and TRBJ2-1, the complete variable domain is GAGVSQTPSNKVTEKGKYVELRCDPISGHTALYWYRQSLGQGPEFLIYFQGTGAADDSGLPNDRFFAVRPEGSVSTLKIQRTERGDSAVYLCASSPYTEYNEQFFGPGTRLTVL.

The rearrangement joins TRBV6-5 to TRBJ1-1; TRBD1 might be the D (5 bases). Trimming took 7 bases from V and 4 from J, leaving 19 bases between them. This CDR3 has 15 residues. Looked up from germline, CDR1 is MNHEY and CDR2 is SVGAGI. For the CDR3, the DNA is TGTGCCAGCACCCCACGGGGCTCGGACCGCACTGAAGCTTTCTTT. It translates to CASTPRGSDRTEAFF.

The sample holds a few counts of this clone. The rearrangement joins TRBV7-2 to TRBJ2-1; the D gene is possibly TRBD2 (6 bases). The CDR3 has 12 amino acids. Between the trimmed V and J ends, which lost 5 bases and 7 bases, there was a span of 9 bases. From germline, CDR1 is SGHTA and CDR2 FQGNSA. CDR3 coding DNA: TGTGCCAGCAGCGGGACTTTTAATGAGCAGTTCTTC. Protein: CASSGTFNEQFF. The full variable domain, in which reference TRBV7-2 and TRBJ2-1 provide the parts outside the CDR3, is GAGVSQSPSNKVTEKGKDVELRCDPISGHTALYWYRQSLGQGLEFLIYFQGNSAPDKSGLPSDRFSAERTGGSVSTLTIQRTQQEDSAVYLCASSGTFNEQFFGPGTRLTVL.

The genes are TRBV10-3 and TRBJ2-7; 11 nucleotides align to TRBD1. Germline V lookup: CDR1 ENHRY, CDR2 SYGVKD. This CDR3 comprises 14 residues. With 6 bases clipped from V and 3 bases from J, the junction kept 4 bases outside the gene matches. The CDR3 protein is CAISQGQGDYEQYF. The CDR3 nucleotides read TGTGCCATCAGCCAGGGACAGGGGGACTACGAGCAGTACTTC.